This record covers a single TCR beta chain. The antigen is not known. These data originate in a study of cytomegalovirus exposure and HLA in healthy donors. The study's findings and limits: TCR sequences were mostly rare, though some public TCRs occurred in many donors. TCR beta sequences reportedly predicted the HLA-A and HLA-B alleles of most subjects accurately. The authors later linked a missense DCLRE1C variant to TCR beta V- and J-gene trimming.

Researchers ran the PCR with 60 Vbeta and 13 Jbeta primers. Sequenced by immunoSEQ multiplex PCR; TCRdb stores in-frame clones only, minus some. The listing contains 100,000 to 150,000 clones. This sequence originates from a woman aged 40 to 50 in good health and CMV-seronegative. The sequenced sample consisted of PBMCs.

The CDR3 bases are TGTGCCAGCAGCCAAGATCTAACAGATACGCAGTATTTT. Translating it yields CASSQDLTDTQYF. The chain employs TRBV4-2 and TRBJ2-3; no reliable D call. V lost 0 bases, J lost 3 bases, and 4 bases lay in between. The CDR3 length is 13 residues. The germline CDR1 and CDR2 sequences are LGHNA and YNFKEQ.